This T cell receptor beta chain was documented in a study of OX40 agonist ivuxolimab in advanced cancers. Regarding the study in general: Ivuxolimab was a fully human IgG2 agonistic monoclonal antibody targeting the costimulatory receptor OX40 (CD134). The dose-escalation cohort was roughly 80% male with a mean age of around 64 years, ranging from about 23 to 85. Intravenous ivuxolimab was administered to patients every 2 weeks at six dose levels: 0.01, 0.1, 0.3, 1.5, 3 and 10 mg/kg. Partial responses occurred in three dose-escalation patients: two with cutaneous melanoma and one with hepatocellular carcinoma. Of the approximately 50 dose-escalation patients, hepatocellular carcinoma was present in approximately 20, melanoma in some 15, renal cell carcinoma in 9 and head and neck cancer in 9. The paper reports the monotherapy dose-escalation portion (N of about 51 patients) of the phase I ivuxolimab trial. Prior anti-PD-1, anti-PD-L1 or anti-CTLA-4 therapy was permitted, and checkpoint inhibitors had been received by less than 45% of dose-escalation patients. Peripheral TCRbeta sequencing was intended to test whether TCR sequence diversity was altered and clonal T-cell expansion was caused by ivuxolimab.

CDR1 and CDR2 were assigned from the germline V gene (reference sequence) as MNHEY and SMNVEV. V is shortened by 6 bases, J by 8 bases, and the region joining them spans 16 bases. Measured from the cysteine to the phenylalanine, the CDR3 is 13 residues long. Only CDR3 DNA is held: 39 bases, read in frame from base 1. Paper-wide results and their limitations: Low levels of normalized T-cell clonal expansion were also shown by some nonresponding patients. After ivuxolimab, CD8+ T cells had more expanded clones than CD4+ T cells on average. At doses of 0.1 to 3.0 mg/kg, clonal expansion of both CD4+ and CD8+ T cells in blood was seen between baseline and week 6. In partial responders in the 0.1-3.0 mg/kg groups, normalized peripheral clonal expansion was found to be among the lowest, especially among CD8+ T cells. Antigen specificity was not determined for the clonally expanded peripheral T cells.

With respect to this clone: Its binding antigen is unknown. Base qualities are not provided; no much larger clone lies one nucleotide away.

The trial excluded patients who had a history of autoimmune disease or who were on systemic immunosuppression. Peripheral blood for TCR sequencing was collected from all dose cohorts at baseline, on cycle 4 day 1, and on cycle 7 day 1. Samples were obtained from an open-label, multicenter, first-in-human phase I dose-escalation trial of ivuxolimab. Adults with locally advanced or metastatic head and neck squamous cell, hepatocellular, melanoma or renal cell carcinoma were enrolled in the trial. Before TCR sequencing, CD4+ and CD8+ T cells were separately sorted from peripheral blood. To sequence the TCRbeta CDR3 region, genomic DNA was isolated from the sorted cells. The immunoSEQ Assay was used to sequence the TCRbeta CDR3 regions. TCRdb provides this immuneACCESS table in a form limited to in-frame rearrangements. Some clones are lacking; in checked studies, under half of them reflect an unresolved V gene, and why the rest are absent is not known. The sample table records around 62,000 clones; almost 85% of these occur just once. Of the sample, about 5.5% falls within the top ten clones.

This TCR was recovered from an adult with an advanced solid tumor such as melanoma, head and neck, liver or kidney cancer. Sequencing used CD4+ or CD8+ T cells sorted from blood, obtained in a trial of the OX40 agonist ivuxolimab. This chain joins TRBV27 to TRBJ1-1; possibly the D gene is TRBD1, per 6 matching bases. The bases are TGTGCCAGCAGGCCAACGGGGGCCTTCGAAGCTTTCTTT. This yields the protein CASRPTGAFEAFF.